The following is a TCR beta chain sequence with its context. Measured with immunoSEQ multiplex PCR; TCRdb has only the in-frame clones, and not every one. The repertoire holds about 480,000 clones, with 70% to 90% as singletons. This sample is drawn from a study of blood T cell repertoires in COVID-19. The CDR3 spans 16 residues. The V gene's germline CDR1 is SGHRS and CDR2 YFSETQ. The junction had 9 bases not matched to a gene; V was cut back by 5 bases and J by 1 base. The sequencing sample was made of PBMCs or T cells enriched from blood (not recorded which). The chain uses TRBV5-1 and TRBJ2-3; 8 bases fit TRBD2. This receptor was taken from a woman in her thirties or forties who had recovered from COVID-19. The CDR3 sequence: CASSPGGAGGTDTQYF. The CDR3 nucleotides are TGCGCCAGCAGTCCCGGGGGGGCGGGAGGCACAGATACGCAGTATTTT.